This TCR beta chain was sequenced during a study of CD8 T cells in ankylosing spondylitis. Study results and caveats: Disease-associated clones were CD8+ and fairly uncommon in peripheral blood. The authors reported significant enrichment of disease-linked clones in matched ankylosing spondylitis synovial fluid. In ankylosing spondylitis blood, a motif of about 8 highly homologous TCR beta variants appeared characteristic.

CDR3 length: 16 residues. J gave up 4 bases and V 5 bases, and 5 bases lay outside the gene matches. CDR1 is SEHNR, CDR2 FQNEAQ, per germline (reference sequence). As to this clonotype: What it binds is unknown.

5'-RACE, quantitative and with molecular barcodes, yielded the TCR beta libraries. TCRdb redid the calling of the 5' RACE reads with MiXCR, one entry per CDR3 protein. The sample includes some 95,000 distinct CDR3 sequences, about 9% of them seen just once. J is TRBJ2-1 and V is TRBV7-9; 13 bases agree with TRBD2. What was sequenced was blood, either unsorted or a sorted T cell fraction (not recorded which). The receptor's source is a male donor with ankylosing spondylitis or in good health (not recorded which). This CDR3 is CASSLRTSGGYNEQFF. In nucleotides, the CDR3 is TGTGCCAGCAGCCTCCGGACTAGCGGGGGATACAATGAGCAGTTCTTC.